Below are 7 T cell receptor beta chains sequenced from a single sample in a study of long-term antiretroviral therapy in people with HIV. An immunoSEQ assay, version v3.0, was performed at survey level. The repertoire was sequenced with immunoSEQ multiplex PCR; TCRdb's copy has only in-frame clones and lacks some. Seen here are around 29,000 clones, 95% observed once, and the top ten hold over 7%. The sequencing here drew on unsorted PBMCs, taken 5.3 years after starting antiretroviral therapy. These TCRs come from a man aged 30-40 years with HIV.

The rearrangement joins TRBV2 to TRBJ1-1; 8 bases align to TRBD1. CDR3 size: 14 residues. V dropped 6 bases and J dropped 3; count of bases not matched to a gene: 6. Germline-derived CDR1 and CDR2 are SNHLY and FYNNEI. The CDR3 bases are TGTGCCAGCAGGACAGGGGCCCCTGACACTGAAGCTTTCTTT. It codes for CASRTGAPDTEAFF.

In DNA form, the CDR3 reads TGTGCCAGTAGAACATCCCGGGACGGCGATACGCAGTATTTT. Residues: CASRTSRDGDTQYF. The J gene is TRBJ2-3, the V gene TRBV19; the D call may be TRBD1 or TRBD2 (5 bases each). The CDR3 sequence is 14 residues long. CDR1 LNHDA and CDR2 SQIVND come from the germline V gene (reference sequence). Trimming pared 6 bases from V and 6 bases from J, leaving 16 bases between.

This clone has a single count. The chain is built from TRBV13 and TRBJ2-5; no firm D call. Germline V gene sequence: CDR1 PRHDT, CDR2 FYEKMQ (reference sequence). The V gene lost 5 bases and the J gene lost 1 base, with 11 bases spanning the gap. The CDR3 consists of 14 residues. CDR3 coding DNA: TGTGCCAGCAGCCCCCTTCCCTTCCAAGAGACCCAGTACTTC. This sequence encodes CASSPLPFQETQYF.

V usage is TRBV6-5 and J usage is TRBJ2-7; the D is unclear. This CDR3 is 12 amino acids long. V lost 6 bases to trimming and J lost 2 bases, with 8 bases between them. Per the germline V gene, CDR1 is MNHEY and CDR2 is SVGAGI. CDR3 in DNA: TGTGCCAGCAGCACCAGTCCCTACGAGCAGTACTTC. As protein: CASSTSPYEQYF.

This rearrangement joins TRBV6-1 to TRBJ1-1; TRBD1 matches at 8 bases. Losses at the gene ends were 5 bases for V and 0 bases for J; bases not matched to a gene: 2. The CDR3 is 14 amino acids. In germline, CDR1 is MNHNS, CDR2 SASEGT. CDR3 DNA sequence: TGTGCCAGCAGTCCGACAGGGGTGAACACTGAAGCTTTCTTT. It encodes CASSPTGVNTEAFF.

The genes are TRBV5-1 and TRBJ2-2; possibly TRBD1 or TRBD2 for D (5 bases each). V lost 2 bases, J lost 2 bases, and 10 bases lay in between. The CDR3 is 15 amino acids. Germline V lookup: CDR1 SGHRS, CDR2 YFSETQ. The CDR3 coding sequence is TGCGCCAGCAGCTTTTCGGGGCTTAACACCGGGGAGCTGTTTTTT. Translated: CASSFSGLNTGELFF.

The chain is built from TRBV4-2 and TRBJ2-3; D is unclear. Looked up from germline, CDR1 is LGHNA and CDR2 is YNFKEQ. V lost 1 base and J lost 2, with 7 bases in between. The CDR3 is made up of 14 amino acids. In nucleotides, the CDR3 is TGTGCCAGCAGCCAAGTACCTTACACAGATACGCAGTATTTT. Encoded protein: CASSQVPYTDTQYF.